This record looks at one TCR beta chain sequence and its context. Its antigen is currently not known. Base qualities are missing; no much larger clone stands one base away. The High Capacity cDNA Reverse Transcription Kit was used to reverse transcribe all of the isolated RNA, meaning that expressed TCRB transcripts were what got sequenced. Deep immunoSEQ sequencing was applied to naive, central memory and regulatory T cell samples, giving an average of roughly 3.6 million total reads per sample. Sorted cells were lysed in RLT buffer and RNA was extracted with DNase-treated RNeasy Micro or Mini kits, depending on cell number. Each cell subset was processed separately to prevent cross-contamination, with patient and healthy donor samples processed together. Using the immunoSEQ multiplex PCR, TCRB sequences were amplified from cDNA into 87-bp fragments spanning the CDR3 region. The amplicons were sequenced using the Illumina HiSeq platform. In the original analysis: Synthetic template baselines were used to correct PCR bias computationally, reads within Hamming distance 2 were collapsed, and singletons that could not be merged were discarded. By aligning reads against IMGT, V, D and J genes, CDR3 length, and insertions or deletions at six rearrangement sites were assigned. Within each subset, clonotype counts were normalized to sorted cell number, after which true diversity and Gini coefficients were computed with the tcR R package. Repertoire sharing was quantified using the overlap coefficient calculated on TCRB nucleotide sequences. Out-of-frame TCRB sequences from naive cells were analyzed as a proxy for the pre-selection repertoire. Sourced from immuneACCESS, this table was stored by TCRdb with only in-frame sequences that have V and J called. A share of the clones is absent; for the studies checked, an unresolved V gene accounts for under half, and the remainder has no known explanation. V and J calls and clone size are copied from that table; D and trimming were computed from the DNA. The sample has approximately 380,000 clones on record, about 16% of them singletons. About 0.02% of the sample lies in the top ten.

The entry originates in a study of beta chain features in type 1 diabetes (dated by TCRdb to 2017 to 2018). For the study in its entirety: Patients and healthy donors did not differ in mean age, gender distribution, total cell number or subset yield. Whereas all 28 donors provided naive and central memory subsets, regulatory and stem cell-like memory subsets were isolated from just 8 patients and about 8 healthy donors. In the study, recently diagnosed type 1 diabetes patients and matched healthy donors were compared on the TCRB repertoires of their sorted circulating CD4+ T cell subsets. Across all samples, about 110 million sorted cells were examined, and cell number per subset correlated strongly with RNA yield. The paper as a whole reports these results and caveats: Because small numbers of individuals were included in the HLA sub-analyses, any influence of HLA type on TCRB rearrangement was left unresolved. At VDJ recombination sites, patients with type 1 diabetes made fewer insertions and deleted more nucleotides, a pattern implying thymic rearrangement abnormalities. Naive, central memory and regulatory TCRB repertoires appeared more similar among patients than among healthy donors. PCR might favor shorter templates, but patient and control samples were amplified and corrected together, so any skew would affect both groups equally. In all four CD4+ subsets, TCRB CDR3 length was moderately but significantly shorter in type 1 diabetes patients. Sequencing cDNA rather than genomic DNA could over-represent highly expressing activated cells, although activation and CD3 levels did not differ between groups.

Each donor gave one peripheral blood draw, averaging roughly 120 mL, which was collected into heparinised tubes. Using a panel that included CD45RO, CCR7, CD25, CD127, CD95 and CD27, naive, central memory, regulatory and stem cell-like memory CD4+ T cells were sorted on a BD FACSAria II. All sorted populations exceeded 95% purity. PBMCs were isolated right away by Lymphoprep density gradient centrifugation and were stained directly, without culture. To minimize batch effects, samples were stained and sorted in pairs, one healthy donor with one patient per experiment. The germline V gene encodes CDR1 SEHNR and CDR2 FQNEAQ (reference sequence). Taken from cysteine to phenylalanine, the CDR3 has 15 residues. Here the CDR3 DNA is all that survives: 45 bases in frame from base 1. V lost 0 bases and J lost 4 bases; the stretch between them is 10 bases long.

The sequence was collected from a woman under 30 in good health. The sequencing input was naive CD4+ T cells from blood. Sample cell subset or site, as interpreted from the label and publication: true naive CD4+ T cells. In this chain, TRBV7-9 is recombined with TRBJ1-5; the D gene is perhaps TRBD1, from 5 matching bases. The CDR3 region: CASSLAGPVNQPQHF. Here is the DNA: TGTGCCAGCAGCTTAGCGGGGCCCGTAAATCAGCCCCAGCATTTT.